This record covers a single T cell receptor beta chain. In the original processing: Junction-only immunoSEQ data arrived without quality scores, meaning filtering differed. The table came from immunoSEQ multiplex PCR; TCRdb's copy has only in-frame clones and leaves some out. V and J calls and clone size are given by that table; D and trimming were obtained from the DNA. The sample lists about 1.1 million clones, around 78% seen once, with under 0.65% in the top ten. These data are taken from a study of shared clonotypes between healthy human individuals. For the study at large: The cohort had a couple of women and three men, ages 18 to 49.

Naive CD4+ cells were CD45RA-selected; the remaining cells were memory. The TCR sequence derives from a man younger than 35 in good health. Some clones in this sample may be carry-over from other donors' samples. Sequenced material: memory CD4+ T cells from PBMCs. Specified subset: CD45RA-negative fraction.

As DNA, the CDR3 is TGTGCCATCAGTGGTTACGGGAAAGAGACCCAGTACTTC. Protein: CAISGYGKETQYF. The chain combines TRBV10-3 with TRBJ2-5, with TRBD2 as a possible D gene (5 bases). The CDR3 is made up of 13 amino acids. Trimming cost V 4 bases and J 3 bases, with 9 bases left between them. Germline values: CDR1 ENHRY, CDR2 SYGVKD.